This T cell receptor (beta chain) was captured by sequencing in a study of vaccination effects on CD4 cells after COVID-19. Across the whole study: After 1.8 million or so PBMC were placed in each well, they were cultured with approximately 10 IU/ml IL-2 and approximately 10 ug/ml peptides. Study-level results: Clonal contraction was marked in infection- and vaccine-induced clones late after vaccination. No early post-infection timepoints were available in the study, which also included few convalescent patients.

Turning to this clone: The antigen is undetermined.

Culture lasted about 10 days before CD4+ T cell isolation. Participants completed two doses of the BNT162b2 or mRNA-1273 vaccine. Produced via immunoSEQ multiplex PCR; TCRdb's table is partial and in-frame only. Seen here are tens of thousands of clones, about 74% observed once, and the top ten hold about 2.2%. The sequencing used CD4+ T cells from PBMCs cultured without peptide, collected after COVID-19 vaccination. This TCR was recovered from a human donor who received a COVID-19 vaccine.

In DNA form, the CDR3 reads TGTGCCAGCAGCCAAAGCGGGACAGGGTCGAAAAAACTGTTTTTT. Its protein is CASSQSGTGSKKLFF. This chain connects TRBV6-2 or TRBV6-3 to TRBJ1-4, with 9 positions matching TRBD1. The CDR3 has 15 residues. V was pared by 6 bases and J by 9 bases, with 11 bases of the junction left unmatched. CDR1 and CDR2 (germline): MNHEY, SVGEGT.